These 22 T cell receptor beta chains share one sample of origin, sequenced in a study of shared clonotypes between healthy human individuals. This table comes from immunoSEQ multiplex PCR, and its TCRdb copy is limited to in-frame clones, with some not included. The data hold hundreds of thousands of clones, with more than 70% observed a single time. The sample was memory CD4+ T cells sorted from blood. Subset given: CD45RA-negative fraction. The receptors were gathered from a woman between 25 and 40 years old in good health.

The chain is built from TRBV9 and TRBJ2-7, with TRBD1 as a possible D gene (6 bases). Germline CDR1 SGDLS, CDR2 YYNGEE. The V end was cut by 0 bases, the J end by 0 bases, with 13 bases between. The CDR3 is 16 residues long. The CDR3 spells CASSVAPGASSYEQYF. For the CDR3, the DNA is TGTGCCAGCAGCGTAGCGCCAGGGGCTAGCTCCTACGAGCAGTACTTC.

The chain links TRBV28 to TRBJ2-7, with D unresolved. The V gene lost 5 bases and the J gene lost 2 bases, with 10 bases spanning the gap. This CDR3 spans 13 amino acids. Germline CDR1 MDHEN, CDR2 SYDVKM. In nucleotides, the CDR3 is TGTGCCAGCAGTCCCGGCAGTGCCTACGAGCAGTACTTC. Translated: CASSPGSAYEQYF. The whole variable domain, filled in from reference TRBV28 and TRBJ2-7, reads DVKVTQSSRYLVKRTGEKVFLECVQDMDHENMFWYRQDPGLGLRLIYFSYDVKMKEKGDIPEGYSVSREKKERFSLILESASTNQTSMYLCASSPGSAYEQYFGPGTRLTVT.

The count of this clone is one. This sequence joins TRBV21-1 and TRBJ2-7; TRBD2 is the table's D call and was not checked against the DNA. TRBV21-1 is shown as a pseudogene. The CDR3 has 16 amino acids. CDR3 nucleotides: TGTGCCAGCAAACCGGGACTAGCGGAGTTAACCTACGAGCAGTACTTC. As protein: CASKPGLAELTYEQYF.

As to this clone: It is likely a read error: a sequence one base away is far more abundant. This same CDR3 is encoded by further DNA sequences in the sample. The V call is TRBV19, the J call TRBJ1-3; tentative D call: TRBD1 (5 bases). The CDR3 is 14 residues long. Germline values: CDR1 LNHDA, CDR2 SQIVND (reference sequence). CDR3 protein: CASSQVTSGNTIYF. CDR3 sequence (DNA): TGCGCCTCATCACAGGTAACCTCTGGAAACACCATATATTTT.

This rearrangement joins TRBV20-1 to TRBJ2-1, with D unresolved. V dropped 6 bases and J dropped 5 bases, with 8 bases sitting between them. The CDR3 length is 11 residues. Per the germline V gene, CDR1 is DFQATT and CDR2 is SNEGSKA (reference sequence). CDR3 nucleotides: TGCAGTGCGCCTAAAAACAATGAGCAGTTCTTC. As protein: CSAPKNNEQFF.

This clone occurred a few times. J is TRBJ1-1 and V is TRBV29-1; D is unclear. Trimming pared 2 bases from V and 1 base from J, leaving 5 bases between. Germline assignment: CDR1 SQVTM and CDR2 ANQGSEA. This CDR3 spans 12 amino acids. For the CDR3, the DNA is TGCAGCGTTGAACCCAGGAACACTGAAGCTTTCTTT. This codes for CSVEPRNTEAFF.

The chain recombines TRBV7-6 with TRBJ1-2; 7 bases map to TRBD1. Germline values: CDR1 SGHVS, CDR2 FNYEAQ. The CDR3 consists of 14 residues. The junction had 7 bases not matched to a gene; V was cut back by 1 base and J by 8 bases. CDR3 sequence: CASSLEAGGIGYTF. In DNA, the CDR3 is TGTGCCAGCAGCTTAGAGGCAGGGGGTATCGGCTACACCTTC.

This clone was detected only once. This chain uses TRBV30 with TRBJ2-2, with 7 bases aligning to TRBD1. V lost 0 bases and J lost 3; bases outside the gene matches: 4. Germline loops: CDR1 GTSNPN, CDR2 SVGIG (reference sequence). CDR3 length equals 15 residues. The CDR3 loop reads CAWSVPDRDTGELFF. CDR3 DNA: TGTGCCTGGAGTGTACCCGACAGGGACACCGGGGAGCTGTTTTTT. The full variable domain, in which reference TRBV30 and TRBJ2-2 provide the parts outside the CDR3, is SQTIHQWPATLVQPVGSPLSLECTVEGTSNPNLYWYRQAAGRGLQLLFYSVGIGQISSEVPQNLSASRPQDRQFILSSKKLLLSDSGFYLCAWSVPDRDTGELFFGEGSRLTVL.

CDR3 nucleotides: TGTGCCAGCTCCGGGACTAGCGGGGGTATCTACGAGCAGTACTTC. This encodes CASSGTSGGIYEQYF. The chain recombines TRBV18 with TRBJ2-7; 14 nucleotides line up with TRBD2. V lost 6 bases, J lost 3 bases, and 4 bases stayed unmatched. This CDR3 region has 15 residues. Germline V gives CDR1 KGHSH, CDR2 LQKENI.

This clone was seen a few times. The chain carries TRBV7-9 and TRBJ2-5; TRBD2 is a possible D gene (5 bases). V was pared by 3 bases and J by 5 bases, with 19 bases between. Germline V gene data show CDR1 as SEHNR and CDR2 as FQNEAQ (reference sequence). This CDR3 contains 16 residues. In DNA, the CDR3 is TGTGCCAGCAGCTTGCGTGGCGGGCAGCGCTCGGAGACCCAGTACTTC. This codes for CASSLRGGQRSETQYF.

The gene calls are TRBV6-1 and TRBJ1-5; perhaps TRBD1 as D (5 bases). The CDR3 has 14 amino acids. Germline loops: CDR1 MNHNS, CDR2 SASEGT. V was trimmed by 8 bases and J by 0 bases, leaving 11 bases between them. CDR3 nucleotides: TGTGCCAGCGCCAGGGAGTATAGCAATCAGCCCCAGCATTTT. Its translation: CASAREYSNQPQHF.

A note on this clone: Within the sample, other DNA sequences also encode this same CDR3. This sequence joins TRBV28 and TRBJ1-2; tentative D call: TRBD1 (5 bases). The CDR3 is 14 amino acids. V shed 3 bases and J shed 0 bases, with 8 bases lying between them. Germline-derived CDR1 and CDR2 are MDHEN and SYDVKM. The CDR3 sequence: CASSFLTANYGYTF. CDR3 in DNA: TGTGCCAGCAGTTTTTTGACAGCTAACTATGGCTACACCTTC.

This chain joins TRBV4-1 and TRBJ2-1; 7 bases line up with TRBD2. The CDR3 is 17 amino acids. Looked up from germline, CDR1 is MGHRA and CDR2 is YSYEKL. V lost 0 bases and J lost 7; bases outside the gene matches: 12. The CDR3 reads CASSQDGWAGVSNEQFF. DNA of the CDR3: TGCGCCAGCAGCCAAGATGGGTGGGCGGGAGTATCGAATGAGCAGTTCTTC.

CDR3 sequence reads: CASSLAPGLAAYEQYF. CDR3 DNA: TGCGCCAGCAGCTTGGCCCCGGGACTAGCTGCCTACGAGCAGTACTTC. V usage is TRBV5-1 and J usage is TRBJ2-7, with TRBD2 identical over 9 bases. V lost 0 bases, J lost 2 bases, and 6 bases stayed unmatched. Germline values: CDR1 SGHRS, CDR2 YFSETQ. The CDR3 runs 16 residues.

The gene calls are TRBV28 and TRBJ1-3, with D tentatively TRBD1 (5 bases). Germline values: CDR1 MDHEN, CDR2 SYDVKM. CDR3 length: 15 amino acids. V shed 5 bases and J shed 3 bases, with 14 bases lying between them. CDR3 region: CASSPSGFYGNTIYF. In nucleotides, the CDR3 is TGTGCCAGCAGTCCTTCAGGGTTTTATGGAAACACCATATATTTT.

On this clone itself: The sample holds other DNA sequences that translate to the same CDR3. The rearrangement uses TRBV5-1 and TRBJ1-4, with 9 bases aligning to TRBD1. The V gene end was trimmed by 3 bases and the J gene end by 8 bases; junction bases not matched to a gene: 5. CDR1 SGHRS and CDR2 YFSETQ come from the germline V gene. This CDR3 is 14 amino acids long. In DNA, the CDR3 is TGCGCCAGCAGCTCCACAGGGGGCCGGGAAAAACTGTTTTTT. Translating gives CASSSTGGREKLFF. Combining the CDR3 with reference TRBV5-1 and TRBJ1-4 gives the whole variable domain KAGVTQTPRYLIKTRGQQVTLSCSPISGHRSVSWYQQTPGQGLQFLFEYFSETQRNKGNFPGRFSGRQFSNSRSEMNVSTLELGDSALYLCASSSTGGREKLFFGSGTQLSVL.

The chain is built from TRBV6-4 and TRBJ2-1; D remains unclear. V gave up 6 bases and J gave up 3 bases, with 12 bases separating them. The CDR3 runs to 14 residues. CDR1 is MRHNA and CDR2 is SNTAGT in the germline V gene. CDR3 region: CASRPGLGYNEQFF. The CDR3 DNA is TGTGCCAGCAGGCCAGGCCTGGGCTACAATGAGCAGTTCTTC.

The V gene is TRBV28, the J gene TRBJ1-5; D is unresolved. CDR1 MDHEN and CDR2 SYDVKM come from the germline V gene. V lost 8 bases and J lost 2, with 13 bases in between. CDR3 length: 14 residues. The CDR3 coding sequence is TGTGCCAGCCTACCTGGGTACGGCAATCAGCCCCAGCATTTT. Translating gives CASLPGYGNQPQHF.

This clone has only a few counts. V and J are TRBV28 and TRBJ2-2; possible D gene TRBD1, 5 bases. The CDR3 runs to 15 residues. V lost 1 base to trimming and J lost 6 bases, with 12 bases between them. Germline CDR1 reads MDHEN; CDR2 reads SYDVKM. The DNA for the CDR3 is TGTGCCAGCAGTTTATCGGCTCTACAGGCCGGGGAGCTGTTTTTT. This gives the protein CASSLSALQAGELFF. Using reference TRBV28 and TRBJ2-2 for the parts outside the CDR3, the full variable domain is DVKVTQSSRYLVKRTGEKVFLECVQDMDHENMFWYRQDPGLGLRLIYFSYDVKMKEKGDIPEGYSVSREKKERFSLILESASTNQTSMYLCASSLSALQAGELFFGEGSRLTVL.

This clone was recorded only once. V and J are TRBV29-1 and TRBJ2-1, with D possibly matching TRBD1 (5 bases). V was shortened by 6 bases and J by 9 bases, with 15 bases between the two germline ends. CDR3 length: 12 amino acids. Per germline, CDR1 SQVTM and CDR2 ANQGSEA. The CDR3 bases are TGCAGCGTGGGGAACAGGTTGGGTGAGCAGTTCTTC. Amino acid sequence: CSVGNRLGEQFF.

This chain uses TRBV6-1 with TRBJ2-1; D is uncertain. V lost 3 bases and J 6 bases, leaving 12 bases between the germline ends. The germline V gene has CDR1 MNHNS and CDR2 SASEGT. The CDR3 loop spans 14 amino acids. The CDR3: CASSEFGSVNEQFF. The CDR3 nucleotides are TGTGCCAGCAGTGAGTTTGGGTCCGTCAATGAGCAGTTCTTC.

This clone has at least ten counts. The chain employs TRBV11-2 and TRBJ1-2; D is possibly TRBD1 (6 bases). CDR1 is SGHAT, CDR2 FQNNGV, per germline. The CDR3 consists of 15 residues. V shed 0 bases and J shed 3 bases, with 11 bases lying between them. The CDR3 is CASSLEGQMDYGYTF. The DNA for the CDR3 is TGTGCCAGCAGCTTAGAAGGACAGATGGACTATGGCTACACCTTC.